The sample holds one count of the clone carrying this T cell receptor beta chain. An amount of RNA that ranged from roughly 0.5 to 1 ug was reverse transcribed with random hexamers. The immunoSEQ assay covered 54 Vbeta and 13 Jbeta segments for CDR3. TCRdb re-called the immunoSEQ multiplex PCR reads with MiXCR, one entry per CDR3 protein. The profile shows around 200,000 distinct CDR3 sequences, approximately 94% of them singletons. Germline CDR1 DFQATT, CDR2 SNEGSKA (reference sequence). The length of the CDR3 is 16 residues. Deletions cut 3 bases from V and 2 bases from J, with 20 bases between. This entry is derived from a study of CD8 T cells in Susac syndrome.

This clonotype was sampled from a human donor with multiple sclerosis. Sequencing was done on a sample of CD4+ T cells from PBMCs. V usage is TRBV20-1 and J usage is TRBJ2-7; no definite D call. The CDR3 nucleotides are TGCAGTGCTAGGCCACCGGTGCCCACCAATCCCTACGAGCAGTACTTC. It is translated as CSARPPVPTNPYEQYF.